This is a list of T cell receptor beta chains from one sample in a study of beta chain features in type 1 diabetes. Sequenced by immunoSEQ multiplex PCR; TCRdb stores in-frame clones only, minus some. The profile covers roughly 150,000 clones, with roughly 9% appearing a single time and 0.7% taken by the ten largest. Source material: central memory CD4+ T cells from blood. The source of these receptors is a woman under 40 with type 1 diabetes. CDR3s include the opening cysteine and the closing phenylalanine or tryptophan. The D gene is left open where the match is weak. Size is stated for part of the rows, as once, few or many counts, or as a class when the clone is expanded.

d_call	v_call	clone_size	j_call	cdr3_nt	cdr3_aa
NA	TRBV11-2	few	TRBJ2-3	TGTGCCAGCAGCTTAGCCTCAGCAGATACGCAGTATTTT	CASSLASADTQYF
TRBD2	TRBV5-4	NA	TRBJ2-5	TGTGCCAGCAGCTTGGTGGGGCGGGAGACTCAAGAGACCCAGTACTTC	CASSLVGRETQETQYF
NA	TRBV19	many	TRBJ2-2	TGTGCCATTAGGGGCCAGGGTGGCACCGGGGAGCTGTTTTTT	CAIRGQGGTGELFF
NA	TRBV20-1	few	TRBJ2-3	TGCAGTGCTACTAAAACAGATACGCAGTATTTT	CSATKTDTQYF
TRBD2	TRBV5-1	few	TRBJ2-5	TGCGCCAGCAGCTTGGGGACTAGCGGGAGCATGCAAGGGGAGACCCAGTACTTC	CASSLGTSGSMQGETQYF
NA	TRBV9	NA	TRBJ2-5	TGTGCCAGCAGCCAGCGCGCGAGGGAAGAGACCCAGTACTTC	CASSQRAREETQYF
NA	TRBV19	NA	TRBJ2-2	TGTGCCAGTAGTATAGATGGTAGCTACGCCGGGGAGCTGTTTTTT	CASSIDGSYAGELFF
TRBD1	TRBV29-1	NA	TRBJ1-3	TGCAGCGTGGTGACAGGGGGTATCACTGGAAACACCATATATTTT	CSVVTGGITGNTIYF
NA	TRBV6-6	NA	TRBJ2-4	TGTGCCAGCAGTTACTCTACAGGCCCATCCAAAAACATTCAGTACTTC	CASSYSTGPSKNIQYF
TRBD1	TRBV28	few	TRBJ1-2	TGTGCCAGCAGTTCGAATGACAGGGTTGGAGGCTACACCTTC	CASSSNDRVGGYTF
NA	TRBV13	NA	TRBJ2-7	TGTGCCAGCAGCTCCGGAGTGTTTTACGAGCAGTACTTC	CASSSGVFYEQYF
TRBD1	TRBV7-8	few	TRBJ1-5	TGTGCCAGCAGCTTAAGCGCAGGGGGTTTCGAGGCCCAGCATTTT	CASSLSAGGFEAQHF
TRBD1	TRBV29-1	few	TRBJ2-5	TGCAGTGTATCCGGGACAGGGGGAGAGACCCAGTACTTC	CSVSGTGGETQYF
NA	TRBV6-1	NA	TRBJ1-2	TGTGCCAGCAGCCCCAGCGTATATGGCTACACCTTC	CASSPSVYGYTF
TRBD1	TRBV10-3	few	TRBJ2-1	TGTGCCATCAGTGTCCAGGAGACAGGGGTCAATGAGCAGTTCTTC	CAISVQETGVNEQFF
TRBD1	TRBV15	NA	TRBJ1-1	TGTGCCACCAGCATACAGGGGCAGGACACTGAAGCTTTCTTT	CATSIQGQDTEAFF
NA	TRBV5-1	few	TRBJ2-7	TGCGCCAGCAGCTTTGTTGCGGGCCCTGGGGACGAGCAGTACTTC	CASSFVAGPGDEQYF
NA	TRBV10-3	NA	TRBJ1-1	TGTGCCATCAGGACAGACCTGAACACTGAAGCTTTCTTT	CAIRTDLNTEAFF